This TCR beta chain originates from a study of cytomegalovirus exposure and HLA in healthy donors. Study-wide background: It was reported in a later analysis that the same platform had been used for the 120 or so validation repertoires as for the approximately 700 first-cohort repertoires.

The CDR3 length is 15 residues. Germline V CDR1 and CDR2: KGHSH, LQKENI. The ends were cut back, 3 bases at V and 3 bases at J, with 12 bases in the middle. Assay used: immunoSEQ multiplex PCR; TCRdb lists only in-frame clones, some missing. The sample consists of some 200,000 clones, about four fifths of them appearing once. The TCR originated in a woman in her late teens or twenties in good health and CMV-seropositive. The chain carries TRBV18 and TRBJ1-5, with a tentative D call TRBD1 (6 bases). The sequenced sample was PBMCs. CDR3 loop: CASSPTGNPNQPQHF. The CDR3 nucleotides are TGTGCCAGCTCACCTACAGGGAACCCCAATCAGCCCCAGCATTTT.